This TCR beta chain was observed in a study of STAT5B mutations in CD4+ large granular lymphocyte leukemia. V lost 3 bases, J lost 3 bases, and 14 bases lay in between. Germline V gives CDR1 SGDLS, CDR2 YYNGEE. The CDR3 is made up of 15 amino acids. This clone was counted a few times. Repertoires were generated with immunoSEQ multiplex PCR, while TCRdb's copy carries only in-frame clones and drops some. The repertoire includes 30,000 to 40,000 clones, 69% of them detected once, and 2.5% to 3% sits in the top ten. The V and J genes are TRBV9 and TRBJ2-3, with D uncertain. Sequencing was done on a sample of CD4+ T cells from blood buffy coats. The sequence came from a human donor in good health. This CDR3 is CASSGPGPRTDTQYF. The CDR3 bases are TGTGCCAGCAGCGGGCCGGGTCCTCGGACAGATACGCAGTATTTT.